The subject of this entry is one TCR beta chain. This sample stems from a study of cytomegalovirus exposure and HLA in healthy donors. In the PCR, 60 Vbeta and 13 Jbeta primers were used. Generated by immunoSEQ multiplex PCR, the TCRdb table keeps only in-frame clones and is missing some. The sample features about 160,000 clones, with 1% to 1.5% in its top ten. The CDR3 consists of 17 residues. Trimming took 2 bases from V and 5 from J, leaving 20 bases between them. The germline V gene has CDR1 SGDLS and CDR2 YYNGEE. The chain is built from TRBV9 and TRBJ2-1; TRBD2 is a possible D gene (6 bases). Input material: PBMCs. The TCR was taken from an older woman in good health and CMV-seronegative. CDR3 bases: TGTGCCAGCAGCGTTTCTCTGCGGGGCGCCCCCGACAATGAGCAGTTCTTC. As protein: CASSVSLRGAPDNEQFF.